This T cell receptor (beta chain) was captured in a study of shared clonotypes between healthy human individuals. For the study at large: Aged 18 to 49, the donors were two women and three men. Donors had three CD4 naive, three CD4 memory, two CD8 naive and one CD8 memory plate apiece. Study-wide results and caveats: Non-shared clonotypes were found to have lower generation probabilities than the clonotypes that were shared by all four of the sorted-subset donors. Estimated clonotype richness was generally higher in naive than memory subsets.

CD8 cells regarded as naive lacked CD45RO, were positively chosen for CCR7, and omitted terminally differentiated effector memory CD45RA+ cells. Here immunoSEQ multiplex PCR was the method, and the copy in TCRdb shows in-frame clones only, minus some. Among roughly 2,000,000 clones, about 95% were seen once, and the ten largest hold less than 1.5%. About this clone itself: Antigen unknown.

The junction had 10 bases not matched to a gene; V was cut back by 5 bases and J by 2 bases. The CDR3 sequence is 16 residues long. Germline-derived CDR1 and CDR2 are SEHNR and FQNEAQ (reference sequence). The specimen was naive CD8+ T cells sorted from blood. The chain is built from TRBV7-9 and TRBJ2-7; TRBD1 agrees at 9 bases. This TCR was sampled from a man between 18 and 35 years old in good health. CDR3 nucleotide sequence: TGTGCCAGCAGCCCTTCGCCGGGACAGGGAACCTACGAGCAGTACTTC. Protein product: CASSPSPGQGTYEQYF.